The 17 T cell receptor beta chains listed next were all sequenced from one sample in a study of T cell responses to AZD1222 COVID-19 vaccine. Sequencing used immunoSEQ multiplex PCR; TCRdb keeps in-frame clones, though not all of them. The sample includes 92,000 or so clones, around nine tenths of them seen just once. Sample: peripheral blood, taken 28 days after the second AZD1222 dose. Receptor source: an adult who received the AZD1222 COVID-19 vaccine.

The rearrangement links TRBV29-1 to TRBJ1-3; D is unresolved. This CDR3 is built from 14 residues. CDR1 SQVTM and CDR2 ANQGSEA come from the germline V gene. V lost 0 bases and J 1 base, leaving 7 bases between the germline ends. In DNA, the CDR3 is TGCAGCGTTGAAGATCGGGCTTCTGGAAACACCATATATTTT. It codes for CSVEDRASGNTIYF.

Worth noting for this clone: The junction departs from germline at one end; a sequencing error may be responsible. The CDR3 sequence is CASSYSSKQGQTVF. The CDR3 DNA reads TGTGCCAGCAGTTACTCTAGCAAACAAGGGCAAACCGTCTTC. The V gene is TRBV6-5, the J gene TRBJ1-2; unclear D gene. The CDR3 is 14 residues long. The V gene's germline CDR1 is MNHEY and CDR2 SVGAGI.

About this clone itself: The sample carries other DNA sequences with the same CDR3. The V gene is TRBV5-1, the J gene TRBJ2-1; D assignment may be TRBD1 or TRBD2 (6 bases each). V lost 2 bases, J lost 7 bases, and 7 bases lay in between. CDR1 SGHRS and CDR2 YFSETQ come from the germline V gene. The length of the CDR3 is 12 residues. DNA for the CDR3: TGCGCCAGCAGCTTAGGGGGGAATGAGCAGTTCTTC. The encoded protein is CASSLGGNEQFF.

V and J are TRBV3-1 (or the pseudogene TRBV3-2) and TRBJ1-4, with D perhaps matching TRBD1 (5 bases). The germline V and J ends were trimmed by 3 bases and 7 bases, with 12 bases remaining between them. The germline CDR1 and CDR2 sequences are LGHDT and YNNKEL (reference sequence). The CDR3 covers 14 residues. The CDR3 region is CASSHRGEGEKLFF. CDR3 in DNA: TGTGCCAGCAGCCACCGAGGGGAAGGTGAAAAACTGTTTTTT.

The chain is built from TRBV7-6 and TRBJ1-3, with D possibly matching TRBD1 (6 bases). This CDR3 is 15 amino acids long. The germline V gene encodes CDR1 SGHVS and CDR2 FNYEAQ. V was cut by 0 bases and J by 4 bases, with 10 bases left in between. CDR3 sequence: CASSLAGGAGNTIYF. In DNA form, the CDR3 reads TGTGCCAGCAGCTTAGCCGGGGGGGCCGGAAACACCATATATTTT.

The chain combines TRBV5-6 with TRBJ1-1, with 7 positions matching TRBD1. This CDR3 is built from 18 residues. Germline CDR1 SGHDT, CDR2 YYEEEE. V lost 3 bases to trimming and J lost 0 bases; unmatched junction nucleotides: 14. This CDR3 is CASSSRRTGFIVNTEAFF. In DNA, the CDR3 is TGTGCCAGCAGCTCCCGTCGGACAGGCTTTATCGTGAACACTGAAGCTTTCTTT. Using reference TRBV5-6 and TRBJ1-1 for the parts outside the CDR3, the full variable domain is DAGVTQSPTHLIKTRGQQVTLRCSPKSGHDTVSWYQQALGQGPQFIFQYYEEEERQRGNFPDRFSGHQFPNYSSELNVNALLLGDSALYLCASSSRRTGFIVNTEAFFGQGTRLTVV.

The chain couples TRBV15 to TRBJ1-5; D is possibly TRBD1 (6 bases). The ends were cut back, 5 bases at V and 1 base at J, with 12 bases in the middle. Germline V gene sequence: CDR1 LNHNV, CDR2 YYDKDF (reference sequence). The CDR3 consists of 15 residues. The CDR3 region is CATSGDTLSNQPQHF. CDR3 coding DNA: TGTGCCACCAGCGGGGACACCTTAAGCAATCAGCCCCAGCATTTT.

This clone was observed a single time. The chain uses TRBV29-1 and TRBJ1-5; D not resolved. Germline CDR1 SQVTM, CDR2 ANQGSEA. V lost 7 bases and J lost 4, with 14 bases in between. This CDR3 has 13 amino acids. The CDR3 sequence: CSARWGANQPQHF. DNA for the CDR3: TGCAGCGCTAGGTGGGGTGCGAATCAGCCCCAGCATTTT.

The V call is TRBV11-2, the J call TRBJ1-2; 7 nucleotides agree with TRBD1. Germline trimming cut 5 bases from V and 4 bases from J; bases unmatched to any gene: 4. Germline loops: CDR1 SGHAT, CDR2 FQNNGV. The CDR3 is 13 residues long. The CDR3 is CASSHGTAYGYTF. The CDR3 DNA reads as TGTGCCAGCAGCCATGGGACAGCCTATGGCTACACCTTC.

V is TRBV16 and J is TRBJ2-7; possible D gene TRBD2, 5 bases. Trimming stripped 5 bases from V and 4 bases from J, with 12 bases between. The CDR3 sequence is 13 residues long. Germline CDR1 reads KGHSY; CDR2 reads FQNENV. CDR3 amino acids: CASSTETGYEQYF. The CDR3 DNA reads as TGTGCCAGCAGCACGGAGACGGGGTACGAGCAGTACTTC.

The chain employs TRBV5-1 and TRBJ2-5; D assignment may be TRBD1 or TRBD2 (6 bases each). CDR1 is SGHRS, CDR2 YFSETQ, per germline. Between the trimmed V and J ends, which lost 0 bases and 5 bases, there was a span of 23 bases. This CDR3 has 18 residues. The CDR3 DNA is TGCGCCAGCAGCTTGGTGGGGGGCCCGGGCGTCGGTATGGAGACCCAGTACTTC. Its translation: CASSLVGGPGVGMETQYF.

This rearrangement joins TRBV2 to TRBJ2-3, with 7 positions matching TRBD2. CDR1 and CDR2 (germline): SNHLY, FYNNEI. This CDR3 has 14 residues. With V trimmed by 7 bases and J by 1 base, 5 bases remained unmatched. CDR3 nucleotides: TGTGCCAGCAACTGGGCGGGGGGCACAGATACGCAGTATTTT. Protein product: CASNWAGGTDTQYF.

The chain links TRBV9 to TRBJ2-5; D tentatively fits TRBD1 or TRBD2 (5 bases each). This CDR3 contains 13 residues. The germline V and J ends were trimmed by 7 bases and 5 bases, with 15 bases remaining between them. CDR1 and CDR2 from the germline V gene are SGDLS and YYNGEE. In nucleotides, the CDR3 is TGTGCCAGCGGGTCGGGGCCGAGGGAGACCCAGTACTTC. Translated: CASGSGPRETQYF. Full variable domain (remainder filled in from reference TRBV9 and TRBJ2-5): DSGVTQTPKHLITATGQRVTLRCSPRSGDLSVYWYQQSLDQGLQFLIQYYNGEERAKGNILERFSAQQFPDLHSELNLSSLELGDSALYFCASGSGPRETQYFGPGTRLLVL.

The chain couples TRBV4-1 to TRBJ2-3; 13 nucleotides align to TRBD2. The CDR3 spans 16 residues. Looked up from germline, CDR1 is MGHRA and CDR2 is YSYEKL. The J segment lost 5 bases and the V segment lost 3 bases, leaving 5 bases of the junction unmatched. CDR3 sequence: CASSQVLAGGRDTQYF. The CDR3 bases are TGCGCCAGCAGCCAGGTACTAGCGGGGGGGAGAGATACGCAGTATTTT.

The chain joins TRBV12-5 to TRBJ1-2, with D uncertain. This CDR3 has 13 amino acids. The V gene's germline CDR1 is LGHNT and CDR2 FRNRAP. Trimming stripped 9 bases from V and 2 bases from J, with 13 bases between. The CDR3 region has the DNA TGTGCTAGCCGGGCAGGCACCAACTATGGCTACACCTTC. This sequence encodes CASRAGTNYGYTF.

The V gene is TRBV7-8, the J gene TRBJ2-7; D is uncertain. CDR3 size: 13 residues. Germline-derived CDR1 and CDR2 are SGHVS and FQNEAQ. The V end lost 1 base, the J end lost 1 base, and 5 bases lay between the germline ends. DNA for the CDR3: TGTGCCAGCAGCTTAGACCATTCCTACGAGCAGTACTTC. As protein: CASSLDHSYEQYF.

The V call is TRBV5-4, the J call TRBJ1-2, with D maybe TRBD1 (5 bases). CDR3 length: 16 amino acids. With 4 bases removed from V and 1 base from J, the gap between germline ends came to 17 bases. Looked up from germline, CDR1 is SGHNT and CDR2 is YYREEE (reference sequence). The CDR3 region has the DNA TGTGCCAGCAGCCCTGGCTGGCAGGGCTATAACTATGGCTACACCTTC. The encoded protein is CASSPGWQGYNYGYTF.